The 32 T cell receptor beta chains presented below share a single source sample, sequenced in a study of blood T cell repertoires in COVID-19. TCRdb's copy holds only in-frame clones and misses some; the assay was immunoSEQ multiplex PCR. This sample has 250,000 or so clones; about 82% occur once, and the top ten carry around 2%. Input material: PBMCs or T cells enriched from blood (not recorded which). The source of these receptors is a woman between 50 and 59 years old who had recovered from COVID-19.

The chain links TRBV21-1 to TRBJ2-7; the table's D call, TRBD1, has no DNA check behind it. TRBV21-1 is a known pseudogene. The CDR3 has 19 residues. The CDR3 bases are TGTGCCAGCAGGGTCAGAACGAAACCGGGACAGGACTACTCCTACGAGCAGTACTTC. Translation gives CASRVRTKPGQDYSYEQYF.

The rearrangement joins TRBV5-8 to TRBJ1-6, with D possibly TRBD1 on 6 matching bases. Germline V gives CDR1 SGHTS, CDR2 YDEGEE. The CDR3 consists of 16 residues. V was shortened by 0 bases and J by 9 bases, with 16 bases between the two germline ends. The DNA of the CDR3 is TGTGCCAGCAGCTTGGTCTCCTCGGGGGGCGGTTCACCCCTCCACTTT. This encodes CASSLVSSGGGSPLHF.

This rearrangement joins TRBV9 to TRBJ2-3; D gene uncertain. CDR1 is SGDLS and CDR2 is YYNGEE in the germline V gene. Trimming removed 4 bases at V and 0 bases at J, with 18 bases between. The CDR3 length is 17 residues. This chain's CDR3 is CASSPFIGGTSTDTQYF. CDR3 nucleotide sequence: TGTGCCAGCAGCCCTTTTATTGGCGGTACTAGCACAGATACGCAGTATTTT.

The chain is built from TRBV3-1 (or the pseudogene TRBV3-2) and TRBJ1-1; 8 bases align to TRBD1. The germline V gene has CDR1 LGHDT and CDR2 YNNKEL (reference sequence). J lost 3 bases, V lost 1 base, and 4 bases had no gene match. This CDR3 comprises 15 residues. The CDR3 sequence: CASSQGQGFDTEAFF. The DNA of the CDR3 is TGTGCCAGCAGCCAAGGACAGGGGTTCGACACTGAAGCTTTCTTT.

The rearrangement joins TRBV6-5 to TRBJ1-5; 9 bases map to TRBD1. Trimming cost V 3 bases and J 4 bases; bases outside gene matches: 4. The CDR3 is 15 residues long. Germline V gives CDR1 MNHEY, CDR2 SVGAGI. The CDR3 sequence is CASSYPGTGNQPQHF. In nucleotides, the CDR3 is TGTGCCAGCAGTTATCCCGGGACAGGGAATCAGCCCCAGCATTTT.

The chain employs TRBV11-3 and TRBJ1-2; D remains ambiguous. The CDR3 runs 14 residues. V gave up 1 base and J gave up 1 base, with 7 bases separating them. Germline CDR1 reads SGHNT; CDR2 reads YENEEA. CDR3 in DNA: TGTGCCAGCAGCTTAGCGGGGAATAACTATGGCTACACCTTC. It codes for CASSLAGNNYGYTF. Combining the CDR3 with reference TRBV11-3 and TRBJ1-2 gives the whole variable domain EAGVVQSPRYKIIEKKQPVAFWCNPISGHNTLYWYLQNLGQGPELLIRYENEEAVDDSQLPKDRFSAERLKGVDSTLKIQPAELGDSAVYLCASSLAGNNYGYTFGSGTRLTVV.

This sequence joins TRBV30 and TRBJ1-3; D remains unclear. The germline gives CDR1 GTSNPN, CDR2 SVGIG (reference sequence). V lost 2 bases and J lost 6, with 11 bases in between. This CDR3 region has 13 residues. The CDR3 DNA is TGTGCCTGGAGTTCAGGAATAGAAAACACCATATATTTT. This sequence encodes CAWSSGIENTIYF. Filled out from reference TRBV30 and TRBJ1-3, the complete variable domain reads SQTIHQWPATLVQPVGSPLSLECTVEGTSNPNLYWYRQAAGRGLQLLFYSVGIGQISSEVPQNLSASRPQDRQFILSSKKLLLSDSGFYLCAWSSGIENTIYFGEGSWLTVV.

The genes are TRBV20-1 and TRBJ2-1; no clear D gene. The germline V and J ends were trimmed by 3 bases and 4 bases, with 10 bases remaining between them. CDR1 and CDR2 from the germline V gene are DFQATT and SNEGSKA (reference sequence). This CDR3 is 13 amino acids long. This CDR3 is CSASVAPYNEQFF. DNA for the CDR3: TGCAGTGCTAGTGTTGCGCCATACAATGAGCAGTTCTTC.

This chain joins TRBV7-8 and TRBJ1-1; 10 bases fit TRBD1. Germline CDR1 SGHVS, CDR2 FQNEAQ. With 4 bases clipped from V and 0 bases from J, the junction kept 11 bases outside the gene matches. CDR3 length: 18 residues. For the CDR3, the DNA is TGTGCCAGCAGCTCCCCTTGGACAGGGGGACTTATGAACACTGAAGCTTTCTTT. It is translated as CASSSPWTGGLMNTEAFF.

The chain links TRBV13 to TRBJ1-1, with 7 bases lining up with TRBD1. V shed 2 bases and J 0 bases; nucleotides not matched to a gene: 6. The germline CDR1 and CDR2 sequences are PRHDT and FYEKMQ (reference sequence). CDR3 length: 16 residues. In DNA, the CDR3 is TGTGCCAGCAGCTTATACCGGACAGGCATGAACACTGAAGCTTTCTTT. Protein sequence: CASSLYRTGMNTEAFF.

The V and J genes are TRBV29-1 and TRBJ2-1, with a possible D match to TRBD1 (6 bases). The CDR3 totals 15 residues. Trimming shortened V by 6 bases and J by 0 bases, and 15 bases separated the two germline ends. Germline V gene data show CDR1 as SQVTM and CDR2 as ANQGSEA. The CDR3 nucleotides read TGCAGCGTCCCCAACCGGGACATCTCCTACAATGAGCAGTTCTTC. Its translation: CSVPNRDISYNEQFF.

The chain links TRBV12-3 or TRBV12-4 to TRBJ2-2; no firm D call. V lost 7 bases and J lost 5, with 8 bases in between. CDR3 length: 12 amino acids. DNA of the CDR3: TGTGCCAGCACCCCTGTGACCGGGGAGCTGTTTTTT. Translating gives CASTPVTGELFF.

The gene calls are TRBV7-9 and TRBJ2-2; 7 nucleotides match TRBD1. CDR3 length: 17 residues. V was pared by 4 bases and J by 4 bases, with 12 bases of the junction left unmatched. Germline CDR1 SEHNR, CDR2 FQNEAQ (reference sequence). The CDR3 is CASSSSIRGRGTGELFF. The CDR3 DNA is TGTGCCAGCAGCTCATCTATTAGGGGGCGCGGCACCGGGGAGCTGTTTTTT.

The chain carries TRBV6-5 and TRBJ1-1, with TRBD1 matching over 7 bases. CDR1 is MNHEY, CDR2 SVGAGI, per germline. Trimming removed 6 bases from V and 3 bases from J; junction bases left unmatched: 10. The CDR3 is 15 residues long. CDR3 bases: TGTGCCAGCAGGGATACTACAGGGGTTCACACTGAAGCTTTCTTT. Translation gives CASRDTTGVHTEAFF.

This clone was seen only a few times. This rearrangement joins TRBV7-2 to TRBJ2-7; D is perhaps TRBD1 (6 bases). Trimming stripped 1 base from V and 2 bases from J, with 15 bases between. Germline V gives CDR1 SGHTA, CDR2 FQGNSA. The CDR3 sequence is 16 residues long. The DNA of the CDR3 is TGTGCCAGCAGCTTAGTTCCAGGGGTCCCCCCCTACGAGCAGTACTTC. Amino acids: CASSLVPGVPPYEQYF.

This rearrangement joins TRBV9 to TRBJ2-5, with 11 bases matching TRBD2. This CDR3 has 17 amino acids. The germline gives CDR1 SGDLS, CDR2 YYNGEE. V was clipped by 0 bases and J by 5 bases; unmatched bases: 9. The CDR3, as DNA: TGTGCCAGCAGCGTAGGGCGTAGCGGGGGGGCTGGGGAGACCCAGTACTTC. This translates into CASSVGRSGGAGETQYF.

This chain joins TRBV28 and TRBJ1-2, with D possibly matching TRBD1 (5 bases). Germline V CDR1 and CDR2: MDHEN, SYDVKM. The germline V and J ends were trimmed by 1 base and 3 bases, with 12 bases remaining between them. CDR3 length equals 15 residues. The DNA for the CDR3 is TGTGCCAGCAGTTTATTTGGGGCTACCCACTATGGCTACACCTTC. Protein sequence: CASSLFGATHYGYTF.

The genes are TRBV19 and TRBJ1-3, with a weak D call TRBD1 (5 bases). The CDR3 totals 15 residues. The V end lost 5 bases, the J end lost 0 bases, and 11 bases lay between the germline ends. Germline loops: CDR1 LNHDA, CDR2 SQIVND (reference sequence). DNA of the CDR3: TGTGCCAGTAGTTTGACAGCCTTCTCTGGAAACACCATATATTTT. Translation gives CASSLTAFSGNTIYF.

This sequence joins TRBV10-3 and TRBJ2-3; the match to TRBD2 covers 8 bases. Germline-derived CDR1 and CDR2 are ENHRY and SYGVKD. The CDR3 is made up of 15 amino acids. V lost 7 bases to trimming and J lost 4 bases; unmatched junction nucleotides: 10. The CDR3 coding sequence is TGTGCCATCAATCCAGCGGGGGCCGAAGCAGATACGCAGTATTTT. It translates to CAINPAGAEADTQYF.

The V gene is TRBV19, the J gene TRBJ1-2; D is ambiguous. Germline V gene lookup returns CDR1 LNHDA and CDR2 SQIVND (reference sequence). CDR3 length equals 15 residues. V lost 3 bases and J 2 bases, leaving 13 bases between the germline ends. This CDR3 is CASSMVRVPNYGYTF. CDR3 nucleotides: TGTGCCAGTAGTATGGTGAGGGTTCCCAACTATGGCTACACCTTC.

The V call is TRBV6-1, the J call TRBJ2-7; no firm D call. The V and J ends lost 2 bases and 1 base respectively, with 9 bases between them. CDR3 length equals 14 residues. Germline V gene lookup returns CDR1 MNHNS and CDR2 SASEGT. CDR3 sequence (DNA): TGTGCCAGCAGTGAAACCGGTGCGTCCTACGAGCAGTACTTC. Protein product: CASSETGASYEQYF.

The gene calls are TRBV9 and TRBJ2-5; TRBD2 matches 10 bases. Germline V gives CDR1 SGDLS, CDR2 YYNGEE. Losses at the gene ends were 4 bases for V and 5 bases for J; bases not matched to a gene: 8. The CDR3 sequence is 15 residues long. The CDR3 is CASSLAGGSRETQYF. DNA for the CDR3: TGTGCCAGCAGCTTAGCGGGGGGCTCCCGGGAGACCCAGTACTTC.

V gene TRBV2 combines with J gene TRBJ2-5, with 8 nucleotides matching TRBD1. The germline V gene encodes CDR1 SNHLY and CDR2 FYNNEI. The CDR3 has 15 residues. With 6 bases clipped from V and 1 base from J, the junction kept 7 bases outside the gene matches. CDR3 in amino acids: CASRHQGAIQETQYF. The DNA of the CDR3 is TGTGCCAGCAGGCATCAGGGGGCGATCCAAGAGACCCAGTACTTC.

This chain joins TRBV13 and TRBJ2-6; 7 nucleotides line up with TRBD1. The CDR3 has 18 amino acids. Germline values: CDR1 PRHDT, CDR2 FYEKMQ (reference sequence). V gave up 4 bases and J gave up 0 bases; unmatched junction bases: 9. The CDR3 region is CASSSLTGPSSGANVLTF. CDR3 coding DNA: TGTGCCAGCAGCTCTTTGACAGGGCCTAGCTCTGGGGCCAACGTCCTGACTTTC. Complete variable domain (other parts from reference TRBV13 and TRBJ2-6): AAGVIQSPRHLIKEKRETATLKCYPIPRHDTVYWYQQGPGQDPQFLISFYEKMQSDKGSIPDRFSAQQFSDYHSELNMSSLELGDSALYFCASSSLTGPSSGANVLTFGAGSRLTVL.

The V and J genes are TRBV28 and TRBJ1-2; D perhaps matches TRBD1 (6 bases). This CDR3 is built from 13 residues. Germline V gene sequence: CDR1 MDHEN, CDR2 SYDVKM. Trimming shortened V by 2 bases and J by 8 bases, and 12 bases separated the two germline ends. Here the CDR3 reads CASSLGRGWGYTF. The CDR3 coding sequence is TGTGCCAGCAGTTTAGGCAGGGGCTGGGGCTACACCTTC.

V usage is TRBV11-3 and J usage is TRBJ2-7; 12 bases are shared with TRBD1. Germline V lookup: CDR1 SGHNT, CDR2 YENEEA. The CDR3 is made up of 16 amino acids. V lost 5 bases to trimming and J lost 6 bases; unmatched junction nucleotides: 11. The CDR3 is CASSAGTGGRFREQYF. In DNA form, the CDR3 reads TGTGCCAGCAGCGCCGGGACAGGGGGCCGTTTTCGCGAGCAGTACTTC.

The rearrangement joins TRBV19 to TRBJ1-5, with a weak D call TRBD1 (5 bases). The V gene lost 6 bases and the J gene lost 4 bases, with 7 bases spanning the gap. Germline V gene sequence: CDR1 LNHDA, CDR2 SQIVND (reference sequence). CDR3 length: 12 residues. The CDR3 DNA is TGTGCCAGTAGGGACATGAATCAGCCCCAGCATTTT. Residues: CASRDMNQPQHF.

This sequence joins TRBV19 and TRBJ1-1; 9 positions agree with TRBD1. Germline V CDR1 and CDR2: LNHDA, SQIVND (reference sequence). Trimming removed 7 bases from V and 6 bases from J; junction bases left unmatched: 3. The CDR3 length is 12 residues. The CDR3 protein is CASTRQGAEAFF. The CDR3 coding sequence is TGTGCCAGTACCAGACAGGGGGCTGAAGCTTTCTTT.

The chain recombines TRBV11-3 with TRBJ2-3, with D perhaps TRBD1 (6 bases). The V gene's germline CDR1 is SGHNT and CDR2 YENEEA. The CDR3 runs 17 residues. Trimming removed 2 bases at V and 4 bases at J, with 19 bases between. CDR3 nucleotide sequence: TGTGCCAGCAGCTTAAAGGGGGTATCCAGGTTCCCAGATACGCAGTATTTT. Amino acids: CASSLKGVSRFPDTQYF.

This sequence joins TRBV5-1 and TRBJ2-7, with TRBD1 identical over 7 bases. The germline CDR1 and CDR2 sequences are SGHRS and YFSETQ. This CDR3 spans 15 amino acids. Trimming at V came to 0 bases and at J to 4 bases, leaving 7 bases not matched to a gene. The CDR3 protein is CASSLGQGVMYEQYF. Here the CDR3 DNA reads TGCGCCAGCAGCTTGGGCCAGGGGGTCATGTACGAGCAGTACTTC. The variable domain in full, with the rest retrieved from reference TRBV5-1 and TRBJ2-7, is KAGVTQTPRYLIKTRGQQVTLSCSPISGHRSVSWYQQTPGQGLQFLFEYFSETQRNKGNFPGRFSGRQFSNSRSEMNVSTLELGDSALYLCASSLGQGVMYEQYFGPGTRLTVT.

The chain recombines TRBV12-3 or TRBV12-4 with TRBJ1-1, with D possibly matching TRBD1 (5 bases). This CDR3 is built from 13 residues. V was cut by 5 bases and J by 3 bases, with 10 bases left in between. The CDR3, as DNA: TGTGCCAGCAGTCTTGGACAAGACACTGAAGCTTTCTTT. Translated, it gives CASSLGQDTEAFF.

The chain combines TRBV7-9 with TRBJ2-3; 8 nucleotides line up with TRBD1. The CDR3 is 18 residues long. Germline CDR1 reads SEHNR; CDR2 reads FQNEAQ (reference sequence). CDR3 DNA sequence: TGTGCAGTCCCGAGGGGGACAGGTCAACTAGCTAGCACAGATACGCAGTATTTT. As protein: CAVPRGTGQLASTDTQYF.